Shown below are 2 T cell receptor beta chains from a single sample sequenced in a study of regulatory T cells in long-lasting Graves disease. Arm-PCR of CDR3 regions with iRepertoire HTBI primers generated TCR beta libraries. TCRdb reanalysed the multiplex PCR reads using MiXCR and keeps one entry per CDR3 protein. The sample lists some 370,000 distinct CDR3 sequences; around 20% were seen once. The time point was: persistent/refractory GD, antithyroid drugs over 5 years with positive TRAb. Making the TCR library involved RNA that had been extracted from PBMCs. The sample in question was peripheral blood mononuclear cells (PBMCs), obtained when the disease was refractory, from a patient treated with antithyroid drugs. The origin of the receptors is a female donor with Graves disease.

V usage is TRBV19 and J usage is TRBJ1-5; 7 nucleotides agree with TRBD1. The CDR3 consists of 14 residues. The germline V gene has CDR1 LNHDA and CDR2 SQIVND (reference sequence). V was pared by 3 bases and J by 6 bases, with 5 bases of the junction left unmatched. CDR3 in amino acids: CASSIGGGPQPQHF. DNA of the CDR3: TGTGCCAGTAGTATCGGAGGGGGCCCTCAGCCCCAGCATTTT.

This clonotype was counted at least ten times. The chain is built from TRBV2 and TRBJ2-4; no definite D call. V was cut by 3 bases and J by 12 bases, with 9 bases left in between. Germline V gene data show CDR1 as SNHLY and CDR2 as FYNNEI. This CDR3 comprises 11 residues. Here the CDR3 reads CASSEDAAQYF. The CDR3 coding sequence is TGTGCCAGCAGTGAGGACGCCGCTCAGTACTTC.